The rows below give T cell receptor beta chains drawn from one sample of a study of human T cells and chemical hapten exposure. TCRdb redid the calling of the RACE reads with MiXCR, one entry per CDR3 protein. The sample has 250,000 or so distinct CDR3 sequences; 7.7% are singletons. The material was whole blood, obtained in connection with sensitization to the hapten diphenylcyclopropenone (DPC). Every receptor here comes from a man aged 18-30 years with alopecia areata. Some clones in this sample may be carry-over from other donors' samples. Both conserved end residues are part of each CDR3. A D gene is named only where the DNA matches it firmly. Some rows mark clone size as missing; the rest say once, few, many or name a class of expanded clone.

CDR3aa: CTSSVQGALAEKLFF
CDR3nt: TGTACCAGCAGCGTACAGGGGGCCCTAGCTGAAAAACTGTTTTTT
j_gene: TRBJ1-4
v_gene: TRBV9
abundance: -
d_gene: TRBD1

CDR3aa: CASSSNTIYF
CDR3nt: TGTGCCAGCAGCTCCAACACCATATATTTT
j_gene: TRBJ1-3
v_gene: TRBV7-9
abundance: -
d_gene: -

CDR3aa: CASSPRDRYHSNQPQHF
CDR3nt: TGTGCCAGCAGTCCCCGGGACAGATACCATAGCAATCAGCCCCAGCATTTT
j_gene: TRBJ1-5
v_gene: TRBV12-3/TRBV12-4
abundance: few
d_gene: TRBD1

CDR3aa: CASSLVPGTGNTIYF
CDR3nt: TGCGCCAGCAGCTTGGTTCCAGGAACTGGAAACACCATATATTTT
j_gene: TRBJ1-3
v_gene: TRBV5-1
abundance: many
d_gene: -

CDR3aa: CASSPTQGSSVQPQHF
CDR3nt: TGTGCCAGCAGCCCCACACAGGGGTCGTCGGTTCAGCCCCAGCATTTT
j_gene: TRBJ1-5
v_gene: TRBV4-2
abundance: many
d_gene: TRBD1

CDR3aa: CASSRYLTGADTQYF
CDR3nt: TGCGCCAGCAGCCGTTACCTTACAGGGGCAGATACGCAGTATTTT
j_gene: TRBJ2-3
v_gene: TRBV5-1
abundance: few
d_gene: TRBD1

CDR3aa: CASSYSKTGSGELFF
CDR3nt: TGTGCCAGCAGTTACTCAAAGACAGGGTCCGGGGAGCTGTTTTTT
j_gene: TRBJ2-2
v_gene: TRBV6-5
abundance: few
d_gene: TRBD1

CDR3aa: CASSFREPDTDTQYF
CDR3nt: TGTGCCAGCAGTTTCAGGGAACCGGACACAGATACGCAGTATTTT
j_gene: TRBJ2-3
v_gene: TRBV6-6
abundance: -
d_gene: -

CDR3aa: CASSWGQGGTEAFF
CDR3nt: TGTGCCAGCAGCTGGGGACAGGGGGGAACTGAAGCTTTCTTT
j_gene: TRBJ1-1
v_gene: TRBV5-6
abundance: many
d_gene: TRBD1

CDR3aa: CASSLHETYEQYF
CDR3nt: TGTGCCAGCAGCTTACATGAAACCTACGAGCAGTACTTC
j_gene: TRBJ2-7
v_gene: TRBV11-2
abundance: -
d_gene: -

CDR3aa: CASSPRGAYTDTQYF
CDR3nt: TGTGCCAGCAGCCCACGGGGGGCCTACACAGATACGCAGTATTTT
j_gene: TRBJ2-3
v_gene: TRBV6-5
abundance: few
d_gene: -

CDR3aa: CASSYGSWAPSNQPQHF
CDR3nt: TGTGCCAGCAGTTACGGATCCTGGGCCCCTAGCAATCAGCCCCAGCATTTT
j_gene: TRBJ1-5
v_gene: TRBV6-2/TRBV6-3
abundance: few
d_gene: -

CDR3aa: CASSKTGSDSPLHF
CDR3nt: TGTGCCAGCAGCAAGACAGGGAGTGATTCACCCCTCCACTTT
j_gene: TRBJ1-6
v_gene: TRBV7-9
abundance: -
d_gene: TRBD1

CDR3aa: CASSITGTGNTIYF
CDR3nt: TGTGCCAGCAGCATAACAGGGACTGGAAACACCATATATTTT
j_gene: TRBJ1-3
v_gene: TRBV6-5
abundance: -
d_gene: -

CDR3aa: CSVTGPANYGYTF
CDR3nt: TGCAGCGTTACCGGACCCGCTAACTATGGCTACACCTTC
j_gene: TRBJ1-2
v_gene: TRBV29-1
abundance: many
d_gene: -

CDR3aa: CASTLGGSSYNEQFF
CDR3nt: TGTGCCAGCACCCTAGGGGGTTCCTCCTACAATGAGCAGTTCTTC
j_gene: TRBJ2-1
v_gene: TRBV11-2
abundance: -
d_gene: -

CDR3aa: CASSQGLDTQYF
CDR3nt: TGTGCCAGCAGCCAGGGTTTAGATACGCAGTATTTT
j_gene: TRBJ2-3
v_gene: TRBV27
abundance: few
d_gene: -

CDR3aa: CASSKLGGSYETQYF
CDR3nt: TGTGCCAGCAGTAAGCTTGGTGGGTCGTACGAGACCCAGTACTTC
j_gene: TRBJ2-5
v_gene: TRBV6-2/TRBV6-3
abundance: few
d_gene: -

CDR3aa: CASSFFRGVRQGTSPLHF
CDR3nt: TGTGCCAGCAGCTTTTTCCGTGGGGTTCGACAGGGAACTTCACCCCTCCACTTT
j_gene: TRBJ1-6
v_gene: TRBV7-9
abundance: many
d_gene: TRBD1

CDR3aa: CASSLISGANEKLFF
CDR3nt: TGCGCCAGCAGCTTGATTTCAGGGGCTAATGAAAAACTGTTTTTT
j_gene: TRBJ1-4
v_gene: TRBV5-1
abundance: few
d_gene: -

CDR3aa: CASSLGGHTIYF
CDR3nt: TGTGCCAGCTCCCTGGGGGGGCACACCATATATTTT
j_gene: TRBJ1-3
v_gene: TRBV6-6
abundance: -
d_gene: -

CDR3aa: CASSPVGGGDEQFF
CDR3nt: TGTGCCAGCAGCCCCGTAGGGGGGGGGGATGAGCAGTTCTTC
j_gene: TRBJ2-1
v_gene: TRBV7-2
abundance: few
d_gene: -

CDR3aa: CAISGWGSIAGELFF
CDR3nt: TGTGCCATCAGCGGCTGGGGTAGCATTGCCGGGGAGCTGTTTTTT
j_gene: TRBJ2-2
v_gene: TRBV10-3
abundance: many
d_gene: -

CDR3aa: CSASLSWGSRTEAFF
CDR3nt: TGCAGTGCTAGCCTCTCCTGGGGGTCTCGCACTGAAGCTTTCTTT
j_gene: TRBJ1-1
v_gene: TRBV20-1
abundance: few
d_gene: -